This entry features one T cell receptor (beta chain) sequence. Some clones are missing from TCRdb's copy, which holds only in-frame ones; the method was immunoSEQ multiplex PCR. The table has about 20,000 clones, about 83% seen once. This CDR3 spans 16 amino acids. The germline V gene has CDR1 LGHNA and CDR2 YSLEER. V shed 5 bases and J 6 bases; nucleotides not matched to a gene: 11. This sample is part of a study of OX40 agonist ivuxolimab in advanced cancers. The rearrangement links TRBV4-3 to TRBJ2-2; TRBD2 agrees at 8 bases. The source of this sequence is an adult with an advanced solid tumor such as melanoma, head and neck, liver or kidney cancer. The specimen was CD4+ or CD8+ T cells sorted from blood, collected in a trial of the OX40 agonist ivuxolimab. Here the CDR3 reads CASSEVSGVPAGELFF. Written as DNA, the CDR3 is TGCGCCAGCAGCGAGGTTAGCGGGGTTCCGGCCGGGGAGCTGTTTTTT.